The T cell receptor (beta chain) under discussion was sequenced for a study of T cells expressing NK-cell markers. What made the TCR beta cDNA was 5'RACE template switching with UMIs. Following a re-call of the 5' RACE reads, TCRdb has one entry per CDR3 protein and lacks DNA. Here the sample table reports a few hundred thousand distinct CDR3 sequences. This CDR3 is built from 14 residues. Germline V lookup: CDR1 MNHEY, CDR2 SVGAGI. Source material: blood T cells: a sorted CD56 or NKG2C T cell subset, CD4+ or CD8+ T cells, or bulk PBMC T cells (not recorded which). The source is a young man in good health. This chain links TRBV6-5 with TRBJ2-5; the D gene TCRdb calls, TRBD2, cannot be checked with no DNA. The CDR3 is CASSYLAYQETQYF.